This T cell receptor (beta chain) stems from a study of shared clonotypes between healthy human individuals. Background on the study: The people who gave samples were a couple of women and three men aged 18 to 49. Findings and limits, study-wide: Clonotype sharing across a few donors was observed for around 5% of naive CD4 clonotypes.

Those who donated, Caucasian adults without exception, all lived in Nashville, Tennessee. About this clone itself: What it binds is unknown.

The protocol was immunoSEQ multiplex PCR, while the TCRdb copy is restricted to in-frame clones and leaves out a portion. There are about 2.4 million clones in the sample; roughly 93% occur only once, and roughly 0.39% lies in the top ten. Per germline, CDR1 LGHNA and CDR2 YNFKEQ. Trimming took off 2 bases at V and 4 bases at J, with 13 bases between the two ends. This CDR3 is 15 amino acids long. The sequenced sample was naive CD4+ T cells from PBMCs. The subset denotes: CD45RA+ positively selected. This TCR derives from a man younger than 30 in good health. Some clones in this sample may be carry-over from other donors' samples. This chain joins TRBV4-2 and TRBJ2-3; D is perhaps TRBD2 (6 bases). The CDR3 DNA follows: TGTGCCAGCAGCCAATCGAGGCCTAGCGCAGATACGCAGTATTTT. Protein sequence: CASSQSRPSADTQYF.